The sequence of this T cell receptor (beta chain) was determined in a study of cytomegalovirus exposure and HLA in healthy donors. Study-level points and caveats: In vitro confirmation showed three CMV-associated chains to be CMV antigen specific. TCR sequences were mostly rare, though some public TCRs occurred in many donors. For most TCR beta V segments, an earlier analysis put the productive rate at about 87% or about 30% of the time.

Primers: 60 Vbeta forward and 13 Jbeta reverse. Produced via immunoSEQ multiplex PCR; TCRdb's table is partial and in-frame only. The repertoire consists of tens of thousands of clones, with over 9.5% occurring once and the leading ten covering approximately 25%. A word on this clone: The antigen remains unidentified.

Sequencing was done on a sample of PBMCs. The clonotype was recovered from a man aged 60 to 69 in good health and CMV-seropositive.

CDR3 loop: CASSFIEGVETQYF. CDR3 sequence (DNA): TGTGCCAGCAGTTTTATCGAGGGGGTCGAGACCCAGTACTTC. The chain has TRBV6-5 and TRBJ2-5; maybe TRBD1 (6 bases). The CDR3 extends over 14 amino acids. The germline CDR1 and CDR2 sequences are MNHEY and SVGAGI. The germline V and J ends were trimmed by 4 bases and 5 bases, with 14 bases remaining between them.